Listed here are 16 T cell receptor beta chains from one sample, sequenced in a study of early T cells in non-severe SARS-CoV-2 infection. Each CDR3 protein gets one entry after TCRdb re-called the 5' RACE reads with MiXCR. The repertoire has under 85,000 distinct CDR3 sequences, about 12% of them found once; the top ten carry approximately 4.7%. The source material was whole blood. The source is an adult who was a healthcare worker with PCR-confirmed SARS-CoV-2 infection or an uninfected control (not recorded which).

This clonotype was seen at least ten times. This rearrangement joins TRBV7-9 to TRBJ1-4; D unclear. The CDR3 runs to 15 residues. Germline values: CDR1 SEHNR, CDR2 FQNEAQ (reference sequence). V was trimmed by 3 bases and J by 8 bases, leaving 16 bases between them. In DNA, the CDR3 is TGTGCCAGCAGCTTTACTCAGGACCGGCGAGAAAAACTGTTTTTT. Its translation is CASSFTQDRREKLFF.

This clonotype has at least ten counts. The V and J genes are TRBV5-5 and TRBJ1-2; D may be TRBD1 (6 bases). V was clipped by 4 bases and J by 5 bases, with 18 bases between them. Germline lookup yields CDR1 SGHKS and CDR2 YYEKEE (reference sequence). This CDR3 has 15 amino acids. DNA for the CDR3: TGTGCCAGCAGCCCCCGTCCTGGGACATTTTATGGCTACACCTTC. It encodes CASSPRPGTFYGYTF.

The chain employs TRBV9 and TRBJ2-3; D ambiguous. Germline V gene lookup returns CDR1 SGDLS and CDR2 YYNGEE. V was trimmed by 0 bases and J by 2 bases, leaving 7 bases between them. The CDR3 extends over 14 amino acids. The CDR3 protein is CASSVGVTTDTQYF. The DNA of the CDR3 is TGTGCCAGCAGCGTAGGGGTGACCACAGATACGCAGTATTTT.

In this sample, this clonotype turned up a few times. The rearrangement links TRBV25-1 to TRBJ1-2, with D unclear. CDR1 and CDR2 from the germline V gene are MGHDK and SYGVNS. The CDR3 covers 14 residues. Trimming left V 8 bases short and J 5 bases short, with 18 bases between. The CDR3 bases are TGTGCCAGCTCGCCCCTGGCAGCGAGGTATGGCTACACCTTC. It yields the protein CASSPLAARYGYTF.

This clonotype was seen at least ten times. The V call is TRBV3-1, the J call TRBJ2-5, with D possibly TRBD2 on 6 matching bases. The CDR3 covers 15 residues. From germline, CDR1 is LGHDT and CDR2 YNNKEL (reference sequence). V was shortened by 3 bases and J by 5 bases, with 16 bases between the two germline ends. CDR3 protein: CASSQILALRETQYF. The CDR3 DNA follows: TGTGCCAGCAGCCAGATACTAGCTCTAAGGGAGACCCAGTACTTC.

This clonotype was seen at least ten times. This chain connects TRBV6-6 to TRBJ2-1; perhaps TRBD2 as D (6 bases). Germline CDR1 reads MNHNY; CDR2 reads SVGAGI (reference sequence). The CDR3 has 16 amino acids. Between the trimmed V and J ends, which lost 0 bases and 4 bases, there was a span of 13 bases. Here the CDR3 reads CASSYSGGEIYNEQFF. As DNA, the CDR3 is TGTGCCAGCAGTTACTCAGGAGGGGAAATTTACAATGAGCAGTTCTTC.

This clonotype was picked up many times. The chain joins TRBV5-1 to TRBJ2-1; TRBD2 matches at 8 bases. CDR1 is SGHRS, CDR2 YFSETQ, per germline. V lost 6 bases and J lost 9; bases outside the gene matches: 14. The CDR3 has 15 residues. In DNA form, the CDR3 reads TGCGCCAGCACCTCAAGCGGGGGCCCCCTGGGTGAGCAGTTCTTC. Residues: CASTSSGGPLGEQFF.

The rearrangement uses TRBV12-3 or TRBV12-4 and TRBJ1-4; the D is unclear. Deletions cut 5 bases from V and 8 bases from J, with 9 bases between. The CDR3 loop spans 12 amino acids. The DNA for the CDR3 is TGTGCCAGCAGTCCGGATCCCGAAAAACTGTTTTTT. Amino acids: CASSPDPEKLFF.

This clonotype was recorded at least ten times. The chain has TRBV20-1 and TRBJ1-4; 7 bases agree with TRBD1. V shed 4 bases and J 1 base; nucleotides not matched to a gene: 6. CDR3 length equals 15 residues. Germline CDR1 and CDR2: DFQATT and SNEGSKA (reference sequence). CDR3 DNA sequence: TGCAGTGCTATTCGGACAGGCCAAACTAATGAAAAACTGTTTTTT. This codes for CSAIRTGQTNEKLFF.

This clonotype was counted many times. The V call is TRBV20-1, the J call TRBJ2-7, with D perhaps given as TRBD1 or TRBD2 (5 bases each). The germline V gene has CDR1 DFQATT and CDR2 SNEGSKA (reference sequence). V lost 3 bases and J 7 bases, leaving 16 bases between the germline ends. This CDR3 region has 13 residues. DNA for the CDR3: TGCAGTGCTAGTGGGGGAAGAGGTCTGGAGCAGTACTTC. Translation: CSASGGRGLEQYF.

The chain joins TRBV12-3 or TRBV12-4 to TRBJ2-5, with D perhaps TRBD2 (5 bases). The length of the CDR3 is 13 residues. Trimming stripped 5 bases from V and 1 base from J, with 8 bases between. CDR3 DNA: TGTGCCAGCAGTACACTAGTCCAAGAGACCCAGTACTTC. This codes for CASSTLVQETQYF.

The V and J genes are TRBV7-8 and TRBJ2-1; TRBD2 matches 8 bases. Germline CDR1 reads SGHVS; CDR2 reads FQNEAQ. The CDR3 length is 17 residues. The trim removed 1 base at V and 2 bases at J, leaving 7 bases unmatched. CDR3 sequence (DNA): TGTGCCAGCAGCTTAGTAGGGACTAGATCCCCCTACAATGAGCAGTTCTTC. Translation: CASSLVGTRSPYNEQFF.

This clonotype appeared a few times. The gene calls are TRBV11-3 and TRBJ2-4, with D maybe TRBD2 (6 bases). CDR1 and CDR2 from the germline V gene are SGHNT and YENEEA. V shed 5 bases and J shed 0 bases, with 11 bases lying between them. This CDR3 comprises 15 residues. CDR3 residues: CASSRLSGAKNIQYF. In DNA, the CDR3 is TGTGCCAGCAGCCGTCTTAGCGGAGCCAAAAACATTCAGTACTTC.

This chain uses TRBV7-2 with TRBJ2-1; D is possibly TRBD2 (5 bases). The germline V and J ends were trimmed by 4 bases and 7 bases, with 11 bases remaining between them. The germline V gene has CDR1 SGHTA and CDR2 FQGNSA. CDR3 size: 13 residues. The CDR3 is CASSSRGPNEQFF. As DNA, the CDR3 is TGTGCCAGCAGCTCGCGAGGGCCTAATGAGCAGTTCTTC.

The V and J genes are TRBV15 and TRBJ2-3; 7 nucleotides line up with TRBD2. This CDR3 contains 16 residues. Germline V gives CDR1 LNHNV, CDR2 YYDKDF (reference sequence). Unmatched junction bases numbered 9, after V lost 4 bases and J lost 2 bases. The CDR3 spells CATSTEASGYTDTQYF. DNA for the CDR3: TGTGCCACCAGCACGGAGGCTAGCGGCTACACAGATACGCAGTATTTT.

V gene TRBV11-1 combines with J gene TRBJ1-5; 7 nucleotides align to TRBD1. The CDR3 loop spans 13 amino acids. With V trimmed by 5 bases and J by 7 bases, 5 bases remained unmatched. CDR1 is SGHAT and CDR2 is FQDESV in the germline V gene (reference sequence). Here the CDR3 reads CASSQDRAQPQHF. Written as DNA, the CDR3 is TGTGCCAGCAGCCAAGACAGGGCCCAGCCCCAGCATTTT.